The 29 T cell receptor beta chains below all came from one sample that was sequenced in a study of T cells in Graves' hyperthyroidism and ophthalmopathy. Using RNA transcripts as the source, TCR beta CDR3 regions were amplified. The HTBI primer set drove a first-round RT-PCR of the TCR CDR3. TCRdb re-called the multiplex PCR reads with MiXCR, one entry per CDR3 protein. The data contain some 510,000 distinct CDR3 sequences, about half of them singletons. Sequences were obtained from peripheral blood or thyroid tissue (not recorded which). These receptors were taken from a woman aged 18 to 35 with Graves' hyperthyroidism.

This chain uses TRBV7-9 with TRBJ2-7; a weak D match, TRBD2 (5 bases). The CDR3 extends over 14 amino acids. Germline V gene lookup returns CDR1 SEHNR and CDR2 FQNEAQ (reference sequence). The V gene lost 5 bases and the J gene lost 4 bases, with 15 bases spanning the gap. The CDR3 sequence: CASSVDWPQYEQYF. The DNA for the CDR3 is TGTGCCAGCAGCGTGGACTGGCCCCAATACGAGCAGTACTTC.

The J gene is TRBJ2-2, the V gene TRBV7-9; D unresolved. The V and J ends lost 5 bases and 5 bases respectively, with 12 bases between them. The length of the CDR3 is 14 residues. CDR1 and CDR2 from the germline V gene are SEHNR and FQNEAQ (reference sequence). The DNA for the CDR3 is TGTGCCAGCAGCACGGGCCTTTTGACCGGGGAGCTGTTTTTT. Encoded protein: CASSTGLLTGELFF.

This clonotype was recorded a few times. The V and J genes are TRBV12-3 or TRBV12-4 and TRBJ2-7, with no clear D. The CDR3 has 12 residues. V was shortened by 7 bases and J by 0 bases, with 7 bases between the two germline ends. CDR3 in amino acids: CASKLRSYEQYF. CDR3 in DNA: TGTGCCAGCAAGCTACGCTCCTACGAGCAGTACTTC.

Only a few counts were recorded for this clonotype. A junction end diverges from the germline sequence, so it may reflect a read error. The chain is built from TRBV10-2 and TRBJ1-5; the D is unclear. Germline V gives CDR1 WSHSY, CDR2 SAAADI. The CDR3 extends over 17 amino acids. CDR3 nucleotides: TGTGCCAGCAGCCAAGTAAGGCTGCGGAATAGCAATCAGCCCCAGCATTTT. It is translated as CASSQVRLRNSNQPQHF.

This clonotype was found many times. The gene calls are TRBV7-2 and TRBJ2-7; tentatively, D is TRBD2 (6 bases). Germline V gene data show CDR1 as SGHTA and CDR2 as FQGNSA. The ends were cut back, 10 bases at V and 6 bases at J, with 19 bases in the middle. The CDR3 has 13 amino acids. The CDR3 here is CATSVPGLGEQYF. In nucleotides, the CDR3 is TGTGCCACCTCTGTCCCGGGACTTGGCGAGCAGTACTTC.

V gene TRBV4-1 combines with J gene TRBJ2-7, with 9 bases identical to TRBD1. Losses at the gene ends were 2 bases for V and 2 bases for J; bases not matched to a gene: 7. This CDR3 has 16 residues. CDR1 is MGHRA, CDR2 YSYEKL, per germline. This CDR3 reads CASSQQPGQGTYEQYF. CDR3 DNA sequence: TGCGCCAGCAGCCAACAGCCGGGACAGGGAACCTACGAGCAGTACTTC.

This clonotype has only a few counts. The rearrangement joins TRBV14 to TRBJ2-7; the match to TRBD1 covers 9 bases. This CDR3 is built from 14 residues. Unmatched junction bases numbered 11, after V lost 8 bases and J lost 6 bases. CDR1 SGHDN and CDR2 FVKESK come from the germline V gene. The CDR3 coding sequence is TGTGCCAGCTCACCAATACAGGGGGCGTTCGAGCAGTACTTC. Translating it yields CASSPIQGAFEQYF.

V and J are TRBV20-1 and TRBJ1-1; 7 nucleotides line up with TRBD1. Germline V gene lookup returns CDR1 DFQATT and CDR2 SNEGSKA (reference sequence). This CDR3 is 15 amino acids long. The V and J ends lost 5 bases and 2 bases, in that order; junction bases with no gene match: 11. In DNA form, the CDR3 reads TGCAGTGCTCGCCCCGGACAGGAGGAAAACACTGAAGCTTTCTTT. Its protein product is CSARPGQEENTEAFF.

This clonotype appeared many times. The V and J genes are TRBV10-3 and TRBJ2-7; 11 nucleotides align to TRBD1. From germline, CDR1 is ENHRY and CDR2 SYGVKD. The CDR3 runs 14 residues. Losses at the gene ends were 7 bases for V and 1 base for J; bases not matched to a gene: 3. CDR3 in DNA: TGTGCCATCACCCGGGACAGGGGGTCCTACGAGCAGTACTTC. Its protein is CAITRDRGSYEQYF.

V and J are TRBV15 and TRBJ1-2; 7 bases line up with TRBD1. CDR1 and CDR2 (germline): LNHNV, YYDKDF (reference sequence). With 5 bases clipped from V and 2 bases from J, the junction kept 5 bases outside the gene matches. The length of the CDR3 is 14 residues. CDR3: CATSPGQENYGYTF. CDR3 in DNA: TGTGCCACCAGCCCCGGACAGGAAAACTATGGCTACACCTTC.

This sequence joins TRBV29-1 and TRBJ2-5, with 8 nucleotides matching TRBD1. The junction had 5 bases not matched to a gene; V was cut back by 6 bases and J by 5 bases. Germline V CDR1 and CDR2: SQVTM, ANQGSEA. The CDR3 totals 12 residues. The CDR3 nucleotides are TGCAGCGTGGCCCGGACAGGGGAGACCCAGTACTTC. Protein sequence: CSVARTGETQYF. Full variable domain (remainder filled in from reference TRBV29-1 and TRBJ2-5): SAVISQKPSRDICQRGTSLTIQCQVDSQVTMMFWYRQQPGQSLTLIATANQGSEATYESGFVIDKFPISRPNLTFSTLTVSNMSPEDSSIYLCSVARTGETQYFGPGTRLLVL.

The J gene is TRBJ2-7, the V gene TRBV11-1; 7 bases map to TRBD1. The trim removed 0 bases at V and 5 bases at J, leaving 13 bases unmatched. Germline lookup yields CDR1 SGHAT and CDR2 FQDESV (reference sequence). This CDR3 region has 17 residues. The CDR3 nucleotides are TGTGCCAGCAGCTTAGCTTGGGGCAGACAGGGCCCCAACGAGCAGTACTTC. Its protein product is CASSLAWGRQGPNEQYF.

J is TRBJ1-1 and V is TRBV4-2, with TRBD1 matching over 7 bases. The CDR3 contains 14 residues. With V trimmed by 6 bases and J by 1 base, 5 bases remained unmatched. Germline assignment: CDR1 LGHNA and CDR2 YNFKEQ. CDR3 loop: CASSGQAPNTEAFF. In DNA, the CDR3 is TGTGCCAGCAGTGGACAGGCGCCGAACACTGAAGCTTTCTTT.

Points on this clonotype: The junction departs from the called germline gene at one end, perhaps through a read error. CDR3 loop: CASSLTGPNSPLHF. CDR3 nucleotide sequence: TGTGCCAGCAGCTTGACAGGGCCCAATTCACCCCTCCACTTT. The J gene is TRBJ1-6, the V gene TRBV10-2; 7 nucleotides align to TRBD1. Germline CDR1 WSHSY, CDR2 SAAADI. The CDR3 totals 14 residues.

This clonotype came up a few times. The rearrangement joins TRBV20-1 to TRBJ1-2; TRBD1 aligns across 8 bases. The germline CDR1 and CDR2 sequences are DFQATT and SNEGSKA (reference sequence). The CDR3 is made up of 15 amino acids. With V trimmed by 0 bases and J by 2 bases, 5 bases remained unmatched. Here the CDR3 reads CSAREGTGANYGYTF. CDR3 DNA: TGCAGTGCTAGAGAAGGGACAGGCGCCAACTATGGCTACACCTTC.

The rearrangement joins TRBV24-1 to TRBJ2-2; D unclear. The V end lost 0 bases, the J end lost 8 bases, and 3 bases lay between the germline ends. Looked up from germline, CDR1 is KGHDR and CDR2 is SFDVKD. This CDR3 has 12 residues. CDR3 sequence: CATSDLSGELFF. Here the CDR3 DNA reads TGTGCCACCAGTGATTTGAGTGGGGAGCTGTTTTTT.

This clonotype was seen a handful of times. Germline is not matched at one junction end, which may reflect a read error. The V and J genes are TRBV7-2 and TRBJ2-7; 7 nucleotides line up with TRBD1. This CDR3 spans 14 amino acids. Germline assignment: CDR1 SGHTA and CDR2 FQGNSA. The DNA for the CDR3 is TGCGCCAGCACTACCGGGGACAGCTCCTACGAGCAGTACTTC. Its protein product is CASTTGDSSYEQYF.

This clonotype was counted only a few times. This chain connects TRBV7-2 to TRBJ1-1; D perhaps matches TRBD1 (6 bases). The V gene lost 2 bases and the J gene lost 1 base, with 14 bases spanning the gap. CDR1 is SGHTA and CDR2 is FQGNSA in the germline V gene. This CDR3 contains 16 residues. CDR3 residues: CASSLWGQTGNTEAFF. The CDR3 DNA reads as TGTGCCAGCAGCTTATGGGGGCAGACGGGGAACACTGAAGCTTTCTTT.

With regard to this clonotype: This may be a read error, as it is one base from a much larger clone. This chain joins TRBV7-8 and TRBJ2-5, with D possibly being TRBD1 (5 bases). The CDR3 has 13 amino acids. CDR1 is SGHVS, CDR2 FQNEAQ, per germline. CDR3: CASGAVRQETQHF. CDR3 in DNA: TGTGCCAGCGGGGCAGTAAGACAAGAGACCCAGCACTTC.

Note on this clonotype: Mismatch with germline at one junction end may stem from a read error. The chain carries TRBV7-9 and TRBJ1-4; 8 positions match TRBD1. The CDR3 spans 14 residues. Germline assignment: CDR1 SEHNR and CDR2 FQNEAQ (reference sequence). CDR3 DNA sequence: TGCGCCAGCAGCTACGGACAGGGAGAAGAAAAACTGTTTTTT. Translated, it gives CASSYGQGEEKLFF.

The J gene is TRBJ2-2, the V gene TRBV7-6; 9 nucleotides align to TRBD2. CDR1 and CDR2 (germline): SGHVS, FNYEAQ. V gave up 6 bases and J gave up 1 base; unmatched junction bases: 6. The CDR3 spans 16 residues. CDR3 nucleotide sequence: TGTGCCAGCAGGCGACTAGCGGAATTGAACACCGGGGAGCTGTTTTTT. Translation gives CASRRLAELNTGELFF.

The chain recombines TRBV2 with TRBJ2-5, with TRBD2 as a possible D gene (5 bases). Germline CDR1 and CDR2: SNHLY and FYNNEI. V was clipped by 7 bases and J by 4 bases, with 10 bases between them. CDR3 length: 12 amino acids. The CDR3 DNA sequence: TGTGCCAGCAAGGTTGAGGGAGAGACCCAGTACTTC. This gives the protein CASKVEGETQYF. Using reference TRBV2 and TRBJ2-5 for the parts outside the CDR3, the full variable domain is EPEVTQTPSHQVTQMGQEVILRCVPISNHLYFYWYRQILGQKVEFLVSFYNNEISEKSEIFDDQFSVERPDGSNFTLKIRSTKLEDSAMYFCASKVEGETQYFGPGTRLLVL.

This chain uses TRBV6-5 with TRBJ1-6; D not certain. Trimming pared 6 bases from V and 7 bases from J, leaving 10 bases between. This CDR3 region has 13 residues. In germline, CDR1 is MNHEY, CDR2 SVGAGI. This chain's CDR3 is CASSSNPNSPLHF. DNA for the CDR3: TGTGCCAGCAGCTCGAACCCCAATTCACCCCTCCACTTT.

This clonotype was detected ten times or more. The V call is TRBV7-6, the J call TRBJ2-6; 8 nucleotides line up with TRBD2. Germline CDR1 reads SGHVS; CDR2 reads FNYEAQ. The ends lost 5 bases at V and 6 bases at J; junction bases unmatched: 15. This CDR3 contains 18 residues. For the CDR3, the DNA is TGTGCCAGCAGCCAAATCTCTAGCGGGCGGTCTTTGGCCAACGTCCTGACTTTC. This encodes CASSQISSGRSLANVLTF.

This clonotype was seen more than once but under ten times. CDR3 nucleotides: TGTGCCAGCAGCCCCAACCCGATTAGCGGGAGGGGAACCGGGGAGCTGTTTTTT. This translates into CASSPNPISGRGTGELFF. The chain employs TRBV7-8 and TRBJ2-2; TRBD2 agrees at 11 bases. The CDR3 has 18 amino acids. Losses at the gene ends were 5 bases for V and 5 bases for J; bases not matched to a gene: 13. The germline CDR1 and CDR2 sequences are SGHVS and FQNEAQ.

The chain joins TRBV20-1 to TRBJ1-2, with 7 nucleotides matching TRBD1. CDR1 and CDR2 from the germline V gene are DFQATT and SNEGSKA (reference sequence). V dropped 3 bases and J dropped 2; count of bases not matched to a gene: 3. The CDR3 has 13 amino acids. CDR3 nucleotide sequence: TGCAGTGCTAGTGACAGGGACAACTATGGCTACACCTTC. It yields the protein CSASDRDNYGYTF.

The gene calls are TRBV12-3 or TRBV12-4 and TRBJ1-5; D possibly corresponds to TRBD1 (6 bases). The CDR3 has 14 amino acids. V was trimmed by 4 bases and J by 9 bases, leaving 16 bases between them. CDR3 DNA sequence: TGTGCCAGCAGTTACTCGATCGGGGGCTTGCCCCAGCATTTT. Protein product: CASSYSIGGLPQHF.

J is TRBJ2-7 and V is TRBV5-1; TRBD1 might be the D (6 bases). V lost 1 base, J lost 0 bases, and 11 bases lay in between. Germline CDR1 is SGHRS and CDR2 is YFSETQ. The CDR3 spans 15 residues. CDR3 protein: CASSLLDRSSYEQYF. Here the CDR3 DNA reads TGCGCCAGCAGCTTGCTCGACAGGAGCTCCTACGAGCAGTACTTC.

This clonotype was counted many times. A much larger clonotype is one base distant, so this may be a read error. This chain uses TRBV2 with TRBJ1-2; no definite D call. The CDR3 length is 11 residues. Per the germline V gene, CDR1 is SNHLY and CDR2 is FYNNEI. V was cut by 3 bases and J by 4 bases, with 3 bases left in between. The CDR3 DNA reads TGTGCCAGCAGTGAGATCTATGGCTACACCTTC. Its translation is CASSEIYGYTF.